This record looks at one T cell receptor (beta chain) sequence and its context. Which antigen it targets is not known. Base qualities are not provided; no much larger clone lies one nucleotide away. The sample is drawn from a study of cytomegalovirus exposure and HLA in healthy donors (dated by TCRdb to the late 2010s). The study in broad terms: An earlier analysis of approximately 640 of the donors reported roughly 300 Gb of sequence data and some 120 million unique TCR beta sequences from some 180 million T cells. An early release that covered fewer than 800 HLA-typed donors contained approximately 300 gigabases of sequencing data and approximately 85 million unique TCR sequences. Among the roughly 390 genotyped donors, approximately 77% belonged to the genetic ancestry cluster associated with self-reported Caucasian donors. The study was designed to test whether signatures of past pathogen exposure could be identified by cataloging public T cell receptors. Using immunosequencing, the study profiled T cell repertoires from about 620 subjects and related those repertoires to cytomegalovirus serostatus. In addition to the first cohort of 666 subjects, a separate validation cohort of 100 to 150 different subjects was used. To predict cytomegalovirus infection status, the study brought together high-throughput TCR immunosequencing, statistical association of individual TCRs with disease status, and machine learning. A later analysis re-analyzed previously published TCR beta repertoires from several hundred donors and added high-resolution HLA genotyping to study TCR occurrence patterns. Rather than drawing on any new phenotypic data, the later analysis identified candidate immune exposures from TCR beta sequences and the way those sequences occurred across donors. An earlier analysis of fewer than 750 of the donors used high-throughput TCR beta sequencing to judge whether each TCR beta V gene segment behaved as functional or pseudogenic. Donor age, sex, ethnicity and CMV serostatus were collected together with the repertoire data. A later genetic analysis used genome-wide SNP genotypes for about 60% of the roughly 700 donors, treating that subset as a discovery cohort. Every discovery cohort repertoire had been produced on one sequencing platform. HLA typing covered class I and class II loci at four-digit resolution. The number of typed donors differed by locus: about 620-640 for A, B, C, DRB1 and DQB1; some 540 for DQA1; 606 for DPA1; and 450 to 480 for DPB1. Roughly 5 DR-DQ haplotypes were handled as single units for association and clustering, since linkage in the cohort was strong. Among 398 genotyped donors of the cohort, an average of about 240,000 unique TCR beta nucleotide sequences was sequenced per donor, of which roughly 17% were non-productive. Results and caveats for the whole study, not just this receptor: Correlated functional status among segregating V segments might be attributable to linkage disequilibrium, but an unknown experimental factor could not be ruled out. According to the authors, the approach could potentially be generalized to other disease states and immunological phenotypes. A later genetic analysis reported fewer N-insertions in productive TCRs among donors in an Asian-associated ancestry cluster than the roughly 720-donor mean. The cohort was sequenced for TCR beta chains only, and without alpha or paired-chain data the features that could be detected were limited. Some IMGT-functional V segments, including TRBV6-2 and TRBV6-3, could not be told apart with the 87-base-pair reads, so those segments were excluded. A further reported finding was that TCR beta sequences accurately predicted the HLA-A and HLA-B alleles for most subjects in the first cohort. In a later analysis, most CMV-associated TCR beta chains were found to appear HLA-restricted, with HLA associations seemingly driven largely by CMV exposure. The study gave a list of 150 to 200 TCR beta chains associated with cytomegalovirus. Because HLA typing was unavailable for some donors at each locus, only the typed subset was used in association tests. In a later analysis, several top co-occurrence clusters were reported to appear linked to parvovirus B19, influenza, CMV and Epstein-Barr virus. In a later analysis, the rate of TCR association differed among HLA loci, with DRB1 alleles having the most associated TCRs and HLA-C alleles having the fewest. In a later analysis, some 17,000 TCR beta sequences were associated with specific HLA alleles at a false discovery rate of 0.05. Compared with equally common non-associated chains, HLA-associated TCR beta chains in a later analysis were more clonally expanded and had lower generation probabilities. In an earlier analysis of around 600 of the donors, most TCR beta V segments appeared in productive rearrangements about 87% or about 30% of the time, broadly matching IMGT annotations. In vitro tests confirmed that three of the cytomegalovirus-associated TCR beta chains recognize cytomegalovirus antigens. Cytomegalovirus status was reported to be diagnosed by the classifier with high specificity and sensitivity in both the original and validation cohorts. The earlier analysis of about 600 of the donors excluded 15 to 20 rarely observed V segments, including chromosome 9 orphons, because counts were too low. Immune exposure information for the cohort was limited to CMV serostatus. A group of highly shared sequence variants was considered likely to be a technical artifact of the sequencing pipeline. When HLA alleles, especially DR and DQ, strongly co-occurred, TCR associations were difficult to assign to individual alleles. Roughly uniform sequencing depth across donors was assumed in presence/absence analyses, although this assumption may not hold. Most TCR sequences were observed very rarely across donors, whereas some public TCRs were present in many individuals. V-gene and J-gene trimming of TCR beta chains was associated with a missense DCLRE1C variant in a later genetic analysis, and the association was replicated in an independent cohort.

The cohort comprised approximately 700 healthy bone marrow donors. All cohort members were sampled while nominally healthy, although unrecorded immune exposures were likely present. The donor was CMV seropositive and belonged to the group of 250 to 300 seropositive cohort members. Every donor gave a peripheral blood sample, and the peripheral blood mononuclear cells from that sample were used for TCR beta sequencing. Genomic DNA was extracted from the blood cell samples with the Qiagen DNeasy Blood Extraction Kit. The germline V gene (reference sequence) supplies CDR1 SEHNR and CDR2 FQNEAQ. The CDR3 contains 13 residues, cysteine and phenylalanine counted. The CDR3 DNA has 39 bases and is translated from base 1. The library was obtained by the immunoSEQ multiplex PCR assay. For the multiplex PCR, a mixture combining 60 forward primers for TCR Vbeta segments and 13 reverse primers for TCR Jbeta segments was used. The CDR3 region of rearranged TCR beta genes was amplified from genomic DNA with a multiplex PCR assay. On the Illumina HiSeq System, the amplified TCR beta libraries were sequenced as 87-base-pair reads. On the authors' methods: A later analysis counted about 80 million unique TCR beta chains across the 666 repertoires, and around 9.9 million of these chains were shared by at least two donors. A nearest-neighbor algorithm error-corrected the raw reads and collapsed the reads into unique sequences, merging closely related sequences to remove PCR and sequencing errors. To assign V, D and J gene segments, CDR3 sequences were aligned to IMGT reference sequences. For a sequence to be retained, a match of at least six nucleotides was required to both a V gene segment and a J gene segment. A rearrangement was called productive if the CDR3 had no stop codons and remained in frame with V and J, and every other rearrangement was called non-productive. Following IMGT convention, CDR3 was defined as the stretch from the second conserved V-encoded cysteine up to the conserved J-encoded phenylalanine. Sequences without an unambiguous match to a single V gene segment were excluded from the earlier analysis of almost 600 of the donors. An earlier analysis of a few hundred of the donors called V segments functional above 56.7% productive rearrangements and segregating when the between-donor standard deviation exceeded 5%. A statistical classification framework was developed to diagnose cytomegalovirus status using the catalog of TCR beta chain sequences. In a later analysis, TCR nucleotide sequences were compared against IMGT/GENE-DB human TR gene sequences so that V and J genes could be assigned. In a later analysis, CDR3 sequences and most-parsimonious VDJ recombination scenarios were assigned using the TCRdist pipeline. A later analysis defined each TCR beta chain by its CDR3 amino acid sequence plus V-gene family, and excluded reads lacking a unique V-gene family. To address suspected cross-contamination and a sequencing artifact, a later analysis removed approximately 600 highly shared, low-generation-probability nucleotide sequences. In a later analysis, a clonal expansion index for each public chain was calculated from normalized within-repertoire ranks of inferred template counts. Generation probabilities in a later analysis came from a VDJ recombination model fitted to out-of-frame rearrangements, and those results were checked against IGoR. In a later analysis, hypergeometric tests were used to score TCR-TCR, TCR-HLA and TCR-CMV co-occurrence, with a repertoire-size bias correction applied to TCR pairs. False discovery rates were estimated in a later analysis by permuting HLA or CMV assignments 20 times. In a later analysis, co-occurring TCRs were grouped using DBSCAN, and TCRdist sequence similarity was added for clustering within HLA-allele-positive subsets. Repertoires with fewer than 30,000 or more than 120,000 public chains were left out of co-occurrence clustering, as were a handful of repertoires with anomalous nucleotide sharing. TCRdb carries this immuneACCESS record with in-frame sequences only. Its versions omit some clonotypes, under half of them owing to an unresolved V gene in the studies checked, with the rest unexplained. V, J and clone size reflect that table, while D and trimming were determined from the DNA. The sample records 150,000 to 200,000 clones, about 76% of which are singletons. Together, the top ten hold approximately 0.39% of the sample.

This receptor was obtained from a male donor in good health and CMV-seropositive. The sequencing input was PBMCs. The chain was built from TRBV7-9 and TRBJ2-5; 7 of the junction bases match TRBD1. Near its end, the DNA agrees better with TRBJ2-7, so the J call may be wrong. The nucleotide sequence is TGTGCCAGCAGCCGGGACAGTTCCTACGAGCAGTACTTC. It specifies CASSRDSSYEQYF.